A selection of T cell receptor beta chains follows, all from one sample in a study of graft-versus-host responses after intestinal transplantation. Profiled with immunoSEQ multiplex PCR; TCRdb holds only in-frame clones, not every one. The sample records approximately 130,000 clones, more than 90% being singletons. Their antigens are not known. Sequencing was performed on unstimulated CD4+ T cells sorted from spleen or lymph node cells, taken before intestinal transplant. These receptors originate from a human donor who received an intestinal transplant. The CDR3 runs from the conserved cysteine through the conserved F or W. Fields, in order: J gene, clone size, V gene, D gene, CDR3 protein, CDR3 DNA. The D gene is left open where the match is weak. The size entry is marked missing in some rows and otherwise reads once, few, many or a size class.

j_call: TRBJ1-6
clone_size: NA
v_call: TRBV5-4
d_call: NA
cdr3_aa: CASSLGGVVSPLHF
cdr3_nt: TGTGCCAGCAGCTTGGGGGGCGTAGTTTCACCCCTCCACTTT

j_call: TRBJ2-1
clone_size: NA
v_call: TRBV10-2
d_call: TRBD2
cdr3_aa: CASSESTWGAGESNEQFF
cdr3_nt: TGCGCCAGCAGTGAGTCGACATGGGGAGCGGGGGAATCGAATGAGCAGTTCTTC

j_call: TRBJ2-5
clone_size: once
v_call: TRBV7-9
d_call: NA
cdr3_aa: CASSSLGGGRQETQYF
cdr3_nt: TGTGCCAGCAGCTCCCTAGGGGGGGGGCGGCAAGAGACCCAGTACTTC

j_call: TRBJ2-2
clone_size: NA
v_call: TRBV2
d_call: NA
cdr3_aa: CASSERATGTGELFF
cdr3_nt: TGTGCCAGCAGTGAACGGGCGACAGGTACCGGGGAGCTGTTTTTT

j_call: TRBJ2-3
clone_size: NA
v_call: TRBV7-2
d_call: NA
cdr3_aa: CASSPADTQYF
cdr3_nt: TGTGCCAGCAGCCCGGCCGATACGCAGTATTTT

j_call: TRBJ2-1
clone_size: NA
v_call: TRBV7-2
d_call: NA
cdr3_aa: CASSFRRQSSYNEQFF
cdr3_nt: TGTGCCAGCAGCTTTAGACGCCAAAGCTCCTACAATGAGCAGTTCTTC

j_call: TRBJ2-1
clone_size: NA
v_call: TRBV5-4
d_call: NA
cdr3_aa: CASSSGGDYIPRDEQFF
cdr3_nt: TGTGCCAGCAGCTCAGGGGGGGACTATATTCCCAGGGATGAGCAGTTCTTC

j_call: TRBJ1-2
clone_size: NA
v_call: TRBV5-1
d_call: TRBD1
cdr3_aa: CASSLAETGGTYGYTF
cdr3_nt: TGCGCCAGCAGCTTGGCGGAGACAGGGGGGACTTATGGCTACACCTTC

j_call: TRBJ1-3
clone_size: NA
v_call: TRBV19
d_call: NA
cdr3_aa: CASTIRGGAGDNTIYF
cdr3_nt: TGTGCCAGTACCATTAGGGGTGGAGCAGGGGATAACACCATATATTTT

j_call: TRBJ2-4
clone_size: NA
v_call: TRBV6-6
d_call: NA
cdr3_aa: CATTPGGELNIQYF
cdr3_nt: TGTGCCACGACTCCGGGCGGGGAACTAAACATTCAGTACTTC

j_call: TRBJ2-1
clone_size: NA
v_call: TRBV25-1
d_call: TRBD2
cdr3_aa: CASSASGGANYEQFF
cdr3_nt: TGTGCCAGCAGTGCTAGCGGGGGGGCTAATTATGAGCAGTTCTTC

j_call: TRBJ1-3
clone_size: NA
v_call: TRBV7-9
d_call: NA
cdr3_aa: CASSLASGGNTIYF
cdr3_nt: TGTGCCAGCAGCTTAGCATCAGGGGGAAACACCATATATTTT

j_call: TRBJ1-3
clone_size: NA
v_call: TRBV5-5
d_call: NA
cdr3_aa: CASSRDPPMVSGNTIYF
cdr3_nt: TGTGCCAGCAGCCGGGACCCTCCCATGGTCTCTGGAAACACCATATATTTT

j_call: TRBJ2-5
clone_size: NA
v_call: TRBV13
d_call: NA
cdr3_aa: CASSLGGPGMETQYF
cdr3_nt: TGTGCCAGCAGCTTAGGGGGCCCAGGGATGGAGACCCAGTACTTC

j_call: TRBJ2-7
clone_size: once
v_call: TRBV7-2
d_call: TRBD1
cdr3_aa: CASSRTGGGSYEQYF
cdr3_nt: TGTGCCAGCAGCCGAACAGGGGGAGGCTCCTACGAGCAGTACTTC

j_call: TRBJ1-6
clone_size: NA
v_call: TRBV7-3
d_call: NA
cdr3_aa: CASSLAYNSPLHF
cdr3_nt: TGTGCCAGCAGCTTAGCCTACAATTCACCCCTCCACTTT

j_call: TRBJ1-1
clone_size: NA
v_call: TRBV19
d_call: NA
cdr3_aa: CASNSDRLNTEAFF
cdr3_nt: TGTGCCAGTAACTCCGACAGGCTGAACACTGAAGCTTTCTTT

j_call: TRBJ1-2
clone_size: once
v_call: TRBV6-1
d_call: NA
cdr3_aa: CASSDHPDSYGYTF
cdr3_nt: TGTGCCAGCAGTGACCACCCCGACAGCTATGGCTACACCTTC

j_call: TRBJ2-7
clone_size: NA
v_call: TRBV6-6
d_call: TRBD1
cdr3_aa: CASSLGTGPYEQYF
cdr3_nt: TGTGCCAGCAGCCTGGGGACAGGACCCTACGAGCAGTACTTC

j_call: TRBJ1-6
clone_size: NA
v_call: TRBV6-1
d_call: TRBD1
cdr3_aa: CASSEYARDRDNSPLHF
cdr3_nt: TGTGCCAGCAGTGAATATGCCCGGGACAGGGATAATTCACCCCTCCACTTT

j_call: TRBJ2-4
clone_size: NA
v_call: TRBV4-1
d_call: NA
cdr3_aa: CASRLGPEGNIQYF
cdr3_nt: TGCGCCAGCAGGTTGGGGCCGGAGGGCAACATTCAGTACTTC

j_call: TRBJ1-2
clone_size: NA
v_call: TRBV11-2
d_call: TRBD1
cdr3_aa: CASSLGGTGAGYGYTF
cdr3_nt: TGTGCCAGCAGCCTCGGAGGGACAGGGGCCGGGTATGGCTACACCTTC

j_call: TRBJ2-4
clone_size: once
v_call: TRBV9
d_call: TRBD2
cdr3_aa: CASSPSGGARNIQYF
cdr3_nt: TGTGCCAGCAGCCCTAGCGGGGGGGCGAGAAACATTCAGTACTTC